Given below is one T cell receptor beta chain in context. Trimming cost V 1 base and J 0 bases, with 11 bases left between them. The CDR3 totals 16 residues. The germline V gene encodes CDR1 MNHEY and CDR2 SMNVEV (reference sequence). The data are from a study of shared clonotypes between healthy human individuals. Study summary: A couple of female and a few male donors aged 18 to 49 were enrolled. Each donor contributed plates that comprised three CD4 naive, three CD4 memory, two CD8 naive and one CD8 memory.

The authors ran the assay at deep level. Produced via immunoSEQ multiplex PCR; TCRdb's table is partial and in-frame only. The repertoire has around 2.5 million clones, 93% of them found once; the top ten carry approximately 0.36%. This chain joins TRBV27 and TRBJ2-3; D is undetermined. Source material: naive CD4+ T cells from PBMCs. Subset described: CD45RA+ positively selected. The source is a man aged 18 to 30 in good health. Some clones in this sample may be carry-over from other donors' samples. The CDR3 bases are TGTGCCAGCAGTTTATTTCTCGGCGGTAGCACAGATACGCAGTATTTT. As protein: CASSLFLGGSTDTQYF.